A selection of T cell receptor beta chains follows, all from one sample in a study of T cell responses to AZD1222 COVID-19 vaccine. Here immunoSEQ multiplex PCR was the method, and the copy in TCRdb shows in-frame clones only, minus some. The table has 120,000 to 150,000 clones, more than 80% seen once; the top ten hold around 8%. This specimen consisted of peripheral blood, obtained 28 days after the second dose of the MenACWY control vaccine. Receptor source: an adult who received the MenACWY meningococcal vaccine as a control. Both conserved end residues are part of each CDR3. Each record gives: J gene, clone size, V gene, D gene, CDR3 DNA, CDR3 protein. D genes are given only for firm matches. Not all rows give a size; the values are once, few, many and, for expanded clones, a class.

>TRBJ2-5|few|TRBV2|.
TGTGCCAGCAGCCCCCCCCAGTACTTC
CASSPPQYF
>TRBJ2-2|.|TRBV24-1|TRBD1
TGTGCCACCAGGGGGACAGGGGGTGACACCGGGGAGCTGTTTTTT
CATRGTGGDTGELFF
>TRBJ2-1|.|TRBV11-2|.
TGTGCCAGCAGCTTAAGCCGTAGCTCCTACAATGAGCAGTTCTTC
CASSLSRSSYNEQFF
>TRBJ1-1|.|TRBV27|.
TGTGCCAGCAGCCTTACAGGGAACACTGAAGCTTTCTTT
CASSLTGNTEAFF
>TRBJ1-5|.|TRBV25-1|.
TGTGCCAGCAGTGAATATGGGAGCAATCAGCCCCAGCATTTT
CASSEYGSNQPQHF
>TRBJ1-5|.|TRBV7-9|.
TGTGCCAGCAGCACCAGGGAGTACCAGCCCCAGCATTTT
CASSTREYQPQHF
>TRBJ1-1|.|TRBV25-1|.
TGTGCCAGCAAGGAGGGGTCCACTGAAGCTTTCTTT
CASKEGSTEAFF
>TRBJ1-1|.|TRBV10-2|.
TGCGCCAGCAGTGAGTCGCAGGGGAACACTGAAGCTTTCTTT
CASSESQGNTEAFF
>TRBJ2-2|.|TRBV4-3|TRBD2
TGCGCCAGCAGCCAAGATCGGCGGGGGTACACCGGGGAGCTGTTTTTT
CASSQDRRGYTGELFF
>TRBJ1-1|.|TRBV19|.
TGTGCCAGTAGTACAGGACCAGGTTTGAACACTGAAGCTTTCTTT
CASSTGPGLNTEAFF
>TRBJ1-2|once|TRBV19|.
TGTGCCAGTATGGGGTCCGGGGGTAACTATGGCTACACCTTC
CASMGSGGNYGYTF
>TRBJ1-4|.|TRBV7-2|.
TGTGCCAGCAGCTTAGGGGGGGACGGACGGAGGGGCACTAATGAAAAACTGTTTTTT
CASSLGGDGRRGTNEKLFF
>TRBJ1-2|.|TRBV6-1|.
TGTGCCAGCAGTGAAAAGGCTTCCTATGGCTACACCTTC
CASSEKASYGYTF
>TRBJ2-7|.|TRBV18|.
TGTGCCAGCTCACCACGGGGCGACTACGAGCAGTACTTC
CASSPRGDYEQYF
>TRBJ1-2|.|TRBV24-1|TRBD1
TGTGCCACCAGTGAAGGGGACAGTGGCTACACCTTC
CATSEGDSGYTF
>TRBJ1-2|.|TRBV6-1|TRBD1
TGTGCCAGCAGTGAGACCGGGACAGAACACTATGGCTACACCTTC
CASSETGTEHYGYTF
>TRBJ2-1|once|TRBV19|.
TGTGCCAGTAGTATAATGCGGGACTACAATGAGCAGTTCTTC
CASSIMRDYNEQFF
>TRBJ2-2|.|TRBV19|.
TGTGCCAGTAGTATGTTGGAAAACACCGGGGAGCTGTTTTTT
CASSMLENTGELFF
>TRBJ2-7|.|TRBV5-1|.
TGCGCCAGCAGCTTGACTGGGAGCTCCTACGAGCAGTACTTC
CASSLTGSSYEQYF
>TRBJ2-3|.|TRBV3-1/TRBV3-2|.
TGTGCCAGCAGCCCTCCGTCGGGGAATACGCAGTATTTT
CASSPPSGNTQYF
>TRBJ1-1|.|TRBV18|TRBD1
TGTGCCAGCTCACTCCGGGACAGGGGAATGAACACTGAAGCTTTCTTT
CASSLRDRGMNTEAFF
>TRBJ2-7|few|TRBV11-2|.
TGTGCCAGCAGCTTAGGACAGAGATCCTACGAGCAGTACTTC
CASSLGQRSYEQYF